These T cell receptor beta chains were read from a single sample in a study of technical replicates of blood from a few donors. Only in-frame clones appear in the TCRdb table, and some are missing; sequencing was by immunoSEQ multiplex PCR. This table has 70,000 to 95,000 clones, approximately 95% appearing once. Sequenced material: T cells isolated from PBMCs. The receptors originated from a human donor in good health. Each CDR3 is given with its conserved first and last residue. The D gene is left open where the match is weak. Clone size is given for some rows only: seen once, a few or many times, or a class if the clone is expanded.

clone size	J gene	V gene	D gene	CDR3 protein	CDR3 DNA
few	TRBJ2-3	TRBV11-2	TRBD2	CASSFGLAGAPDTQYF	TGTGCCAGCAGTTTCGGACTAGCGGGTGCCCCGGATACGCAGTATTTT
-	TRBJ2-5	TRBV11-2	-	CASSPPPRGRNGETQYF	TGTGCCAGCAGCCCCCCTCCTCGGGGGAGGAATGGTGAGACCCAGTACTTC
-	TRBJ2-7	TRBV7-8	TRBD2	CASTLGGSSYEQYF	TGTGCCAGCACCTTGGGGGGGAGCTCCTACGAGCAGTACTTC
-	TRBJ2-3	TRBV5-4	TRBD2	CASSFPGLANTQYF	TGTGCCAGCAGCTTCCCGGGACTAGCGAATACGCAGTATTTT
-	TRBJ2-4	TRBV7-9	-	CASSQLGGWENIQYF	TGTGCCAGCAGCCAGCTGGGCGGGTGGGAAAACATTCAGTACTTC
-	TRBJ2-7	TRBV18	TRBD2	CASSDGTSGSLYEQYF	TGTGCCAGCTCAGATGGGACTAGCGGGAGTCTCTACGAGCAGTACTTC
-	TRBJ1-1	TRBV27	-	CASSLLVSGEAFF	TGTGCCAGCAGTTTGTTAGTTTCTGGTGAAGCTTTCTTT
-	TRBJ2-5	TRBV28	-	CASRRAGRQETQYF	TGTGCCAGCAGGAGGGCGGGAAGGCAAGAGACCCAGTACTTC
-	TRBJ2-5	TRBV5-1	TRBD2	CASNPEGRGQETQYF	TGCGCCAGCAACCCAGAGGGGCGGGGGCAAGAGACCCAGTACTTC
once	TRBJ2-7	TRBV19	-	CASSHGHDPYEQYF	TGTGCCAGTAGCCACGGACACGACCCCTACGAGCAGTACTTC
few	TRBJ1-2	TRBV2	-	CASNLYRDNGYTF	TGTGCCAGCAACCTGTACAGGGACAATGGCTACACCTTC
-	TRBJ1-1	TRBV6-4	-	CASPLRDMNTEAFF	TGTGCCAGTCCTCTACGGGATATGAACACTGAAGCTTTCTTT
-	TRBJ2-7	TRBV28	TRBD2	CASSSLAGGSISFTYEQYF	TGTGCCAGCAGTTCACTAGCGGGAGGCTCCATATCGTTTACGTACGAGCAGTACTTC
-	TRBJ2-7	TRBV11-2	-	CASILGGGYEQYF	TGTGCCAGCATCCTAGGGGGGGGCTACGAGCAGTACTTC
-	TRBJ1-1	TRBV27	TRBD1	CASSPWTGGAYAEAFF	TGTGCCAGCAGTCCTTGGACAGGGGGGGCTTACGCTGAAGCTTTCTTT
-	TRBJ1-2	TRBV9	-	CASSYITGSYGYTF	TGTGCCAGCAGCTATATTACAGGGAGCTATGGCTACACCTTC